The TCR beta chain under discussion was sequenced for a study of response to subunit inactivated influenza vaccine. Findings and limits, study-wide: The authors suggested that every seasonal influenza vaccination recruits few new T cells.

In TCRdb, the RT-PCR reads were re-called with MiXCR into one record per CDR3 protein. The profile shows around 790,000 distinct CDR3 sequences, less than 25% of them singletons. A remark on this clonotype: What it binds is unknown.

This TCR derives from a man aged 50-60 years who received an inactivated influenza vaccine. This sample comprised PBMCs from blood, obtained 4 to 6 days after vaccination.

CDR3 amino acids: CASSEFSGGAPRSYNEQFF. The CDR3 DNA reads TGTGCCAGCAGTGAATTTAGCGGGGGGGCCCCCCGGTCCTACAATGAGCAGTTCTTC. This chain links TRBV6-1 with TRBJ2-1, with 11 bases identical to TRBD2. The CDR3 loop spans 19 amino acids. Germline CDR1 is MNHNS and CDR2 is SASEGT. V gave up 2 bases and J gave up 1 base; unmatched junction bases: 10.